The sequence of this TCR beta chain was determined in a study of beta chain features in type 1 diabetes. General study points: Moderate yet significant TCRB CDR3 shortening was seen in Type 1 diabetes patients in all four CD4+ subsets.

Since all of the isolated RNA was reverse transcribed, expressed TCRB transcripts were what got sequenced. Using immunoSEQ multiplex PCR, the repertoire was profiled, and TCRdb retains in-frame clones only, with some absent. This sample has roughly 700,000 clones, with around 15% found just once. The germline gives CDR1 SGHDT, CDR2 YYEEEE. Trimming took 0 bases from V and 9 from J, leaving 10 bases between them. There are 14 residues in the CDR3. This clone was picked up a small number of times. Its cognate antigen is unknown. The chain links TRBV5-6 to TRBJ1-6; TRBD1 is a possible D gene (5 bases). This TCR came from a man aged 18 to 29 with type 1 diabetes. The sequenced sample consisted of naive CD4+ T cells from blood. CDR3: CASSLGQGTSPLHF. For the CDR3, the DNA is TGTGCCAGCAGCTTGGGTCAGGGAACTTCACCCCTCCACTTT. The whole variable domain, filled in from reference TRBV5-6 and TRBJ1-6, reads DAGVTQSPTHLIKTRGQQVTLRCSPKSGHDTVSWYQQALGQGPQFIFQYYEEEERQRGNFPDRFSGHQFPNYSSELNVNALLLGDSALYLCASSLGQGTSPLHFGNGTRLTVT.